This entry features one TCR beta chain sequence. Its antigen is unknown. This same CDR3 is encoded by further DNA sequences in the sample. Naive CD8 cells, CD45RO-negative and positively selected for CCR7, excluded terminally differentiated effector memory CD45RA+ cells. Donors were Caucasian adults residing in Nashville, Tennessee, USA. TCRdb's table, derived via immunoSEQ multiplex PCR, lists solely in-frame clones and lacks some. The table has about 2 million clones, just under 95% seen once. This entry belongs to a study of shared clonotypes between healthy human individuals. Overall study results and limits: Sampling used blood alone; tissue repertoires probably differ.

Germline CDR1 reads MGHRA; CDR2 reads YSYEKL. Trimming cost V 1 base and J 7 bases, with 8 bases left between them. The CDR3 is made up of 13 amino acids. Material: naive CD8+ T cells sorted from blood. The rearrangement links TRBV4-1 to TRBJ1-5; D gene ambiguous. This receptor was obtained from a man aged 18 to 30 in good health. CDR3 DNA sequence: TGCGCCAGCAGCCAAGGAGTTGGGCAGCCCCAGCATTTT. Translation gives CASSQGVGQPQHF.